One and the same sample provided the 6 T cell receptor beta chains below, sequenced in a study of cytomegalovirus exposure and HLA in healthy donors. Use of 60 Vbeta and 13 Jbeta primers characterized the PCR. Generated by immunoSEQ multiplex PCR, the TCRdb table keeps only in-frame clones and is missing some. The table includes tens of thousands of clones, around four fifths detected once. The source material was PBMCs. These TCRs come from a man younger than 45 in good health and CMV-seronegative.

The rearrangement uses TRBV2 and TRBJ1-3; no firm D call. The CDR3 runs 13 residues. The germline V gene encodes CDR1 SNHLY and CDR2 FYNNEI. V lost 4 bases, J lost 0 bases, and 4 bases lay in between. The chain's CDR3 is CASSAFSGNTIYF. The CDR3, as DNA: TGTGCCAGCAGTGCCTTCTCTGGAAACACCATATATTTT. Variable domain in full (rest from reference TRBV2 and TRBJ1-3): EPEVTQTPSHQVTQMGQEVILRCVPISNHLYFYWYRQILGQKVEFLVSFYNNEISEKSEIFDDQFSVERPDGSNFTLKIRSTKLEDSAMYFCASSAFSGNTIYFGEGSWLTVV.

This chain links TRBV5-6 with TRBJ1-5; D might be TRBD1 (6 bases). V was clipped by 1 base and J by 0 bases, with 8 bases between them. The germline gives CDR1 SGHDT, CDR2 YYEEEE. The CDR3 extends over 15 amino acids. This CDR3 is CASSLQGYSNQPQHF. CDR3 bases: TGTGCCAGCAGCTTGCAGGGGTATAGCAATCAGCCCCAGCATTTT.

CDR3 nucleotide sequence: TGTGCCAGCAGCTTAGGCCAGGGGGCATTTAATGAGCAGTTCTTC. This sequence encodes CASSLGQGAFNEQFF. V and J are TRBV7-3 and TRBJ2-1; TRBD1 matches at 8 bases. Germline V CDR1 and CDR2: SGHTA, FQGTGA. CDR3 length: 15 amino acids. Unmatched junction bases numbered 7, after V lost 2 bases and J lost 7 bases.

The CDR3 nucleotides are TGTGCCTGGATCCATCGGGACAGGGATTCACCCCTCCACTTT. Translated, it gives CAWIHRDRDSPLHF. The chain couples TRBV30 to TRBJ1-6; 9 nucleotides agree with TRBD1. The CDR3 consists of 14 residues. Per germline, CDR1 GTSNPN and CDR2 SVGIG (reference sequence). Trimming at V came to 4 bases and at J to 8 bases, leaving 6 bases not matched to a gene. Together with reference TRBV30 and TRBJ1-6, the CDR3 gives the full variable domain: SQTIHQWPATLVQPVGSPLSLECTVEGTSNPNLYWYRQAAGRGLQLLFYSVGIGQISSEVPQNLSASRPQDRQFILSSKKLLLSDSGFYLCAWIHRDRDSPLHFGNGTRLTVT.

V gene TRBV4-2 combines with J gene TRBJ1-4; 10 bases agree with TRBD1. This CDR3 region has 14 residues. Looked up from germline, CDR1 is LGHNA and CDR2 is YNFKEQ. Losses at the gene ends were 4 bases for V and 7 bases for J; bases not matched to a gene: 3. The CDR3 DNA reads as TGTGCCAGCAGCCCAGACAGGGGGCGTGAAAAACTGTTTTTT. It specifies CASSPDRGREKLFF.

The chain has TRBV7-2 and TRBJ2-5; D perhaps matches TRBD2 (6 bases). Deletions cut 5 bases from V and 7 bases from J, with 8 bases between. The CDR3 has 11 amino acids. CDR1 SGHTA and CDR2 FQGNSA come from the germline V gene. CDR3 sequence: CASSGEATQYF. Here the CDR3 DNA reads TGTGCCAGCAGCGGGGAGGCGACCCAGTACTTC.